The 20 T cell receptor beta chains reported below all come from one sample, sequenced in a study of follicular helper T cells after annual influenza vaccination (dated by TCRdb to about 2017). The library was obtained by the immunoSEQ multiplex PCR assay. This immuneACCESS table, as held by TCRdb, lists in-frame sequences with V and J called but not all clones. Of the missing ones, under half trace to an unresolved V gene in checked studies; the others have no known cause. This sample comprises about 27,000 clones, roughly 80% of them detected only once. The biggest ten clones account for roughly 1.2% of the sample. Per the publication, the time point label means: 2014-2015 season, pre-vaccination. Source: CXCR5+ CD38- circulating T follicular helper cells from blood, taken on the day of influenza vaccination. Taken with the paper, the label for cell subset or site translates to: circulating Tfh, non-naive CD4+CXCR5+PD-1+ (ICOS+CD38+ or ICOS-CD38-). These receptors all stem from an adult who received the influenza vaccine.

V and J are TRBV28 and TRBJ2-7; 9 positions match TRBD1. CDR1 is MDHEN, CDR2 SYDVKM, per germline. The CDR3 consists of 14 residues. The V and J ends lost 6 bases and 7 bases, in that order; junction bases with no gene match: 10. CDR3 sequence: CASRPTGGLEEQYF. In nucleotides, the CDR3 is TGTGCCAGCAGGCCCACAGGGGGCCTGGAAGAGCAGTACTTC.

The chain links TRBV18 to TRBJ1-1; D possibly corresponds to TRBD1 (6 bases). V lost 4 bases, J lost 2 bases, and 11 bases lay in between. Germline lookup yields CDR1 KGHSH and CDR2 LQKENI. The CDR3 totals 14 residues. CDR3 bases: TGTGCCAGCTCACAAGGACAGTCAAACACTGAAGCTTTCTTT. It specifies CASSQGQSNTEAFF. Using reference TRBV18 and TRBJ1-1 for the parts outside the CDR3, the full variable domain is NAGVMQNPRHLVRRRGQEARLRCSPMKGHSHVYWYRQLPEEGLKFMVYLQKENIIDESGMPKERFSAEFPKEGPSILRIQQVVRGDSAAYFCASSQGQSNTEAFFGQGTRLTVV.

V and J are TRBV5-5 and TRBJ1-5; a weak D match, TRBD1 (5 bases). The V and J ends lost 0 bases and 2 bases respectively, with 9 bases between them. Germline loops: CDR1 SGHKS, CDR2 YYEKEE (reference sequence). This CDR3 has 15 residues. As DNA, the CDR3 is TGTGCCAGCAGCTTGGCAGGGTCGGGCAATCAGCCCCAGCATTTT. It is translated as CASSLAGSGNQPQHF.

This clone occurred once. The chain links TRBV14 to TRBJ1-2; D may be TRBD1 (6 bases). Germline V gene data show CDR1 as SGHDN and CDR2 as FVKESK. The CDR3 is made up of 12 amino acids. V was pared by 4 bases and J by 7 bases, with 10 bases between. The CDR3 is CASSLDRIGYTF. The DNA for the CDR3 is TGTGCCAGCAGCCTCGACAGGATTGGCTACACCTTC.

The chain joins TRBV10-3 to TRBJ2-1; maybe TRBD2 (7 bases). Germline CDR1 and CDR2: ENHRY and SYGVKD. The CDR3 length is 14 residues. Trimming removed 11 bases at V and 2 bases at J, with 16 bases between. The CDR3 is CASQGGGTYNEQFF. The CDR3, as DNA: TGTGCCTCACAGGGCGGGGGCACCTACAATGAGCAGTTCTTC.

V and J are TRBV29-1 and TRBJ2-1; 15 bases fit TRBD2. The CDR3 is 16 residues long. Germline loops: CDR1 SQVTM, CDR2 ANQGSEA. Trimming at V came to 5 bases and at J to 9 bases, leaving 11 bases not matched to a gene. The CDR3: CSVSHGTSGRLGEQFF. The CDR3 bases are TGCAGCGTTTCACATGGGACTAGCGGGAGGTTGGGTGAGCAGTTCTTC.

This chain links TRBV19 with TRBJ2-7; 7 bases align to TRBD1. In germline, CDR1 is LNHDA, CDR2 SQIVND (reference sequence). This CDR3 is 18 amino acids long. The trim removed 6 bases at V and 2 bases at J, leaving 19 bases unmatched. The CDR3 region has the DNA TGTGCCAGTAGATTGGGGCAGGGGGAGATGTTCTCCACCTACGAGCAGTACTTC. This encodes CASRLGQGEMFSTYEQYF.

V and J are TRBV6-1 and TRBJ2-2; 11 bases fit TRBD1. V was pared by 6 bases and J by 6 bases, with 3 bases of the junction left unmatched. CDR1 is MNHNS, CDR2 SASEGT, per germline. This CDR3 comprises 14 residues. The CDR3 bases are TGTGCCAGCAGGACGGGACAGGGGGCCGGGGAGCTGTTTTTT. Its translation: CASRTGQGAGELFF.

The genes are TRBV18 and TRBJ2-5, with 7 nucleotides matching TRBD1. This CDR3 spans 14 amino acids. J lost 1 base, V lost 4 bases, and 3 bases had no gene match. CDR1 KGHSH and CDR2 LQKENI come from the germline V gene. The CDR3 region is CASSLDRAQETQYF. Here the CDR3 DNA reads TGTGCCAGCTCACTCGACAGGGCCCAAGAGACCCAGTACTTC.

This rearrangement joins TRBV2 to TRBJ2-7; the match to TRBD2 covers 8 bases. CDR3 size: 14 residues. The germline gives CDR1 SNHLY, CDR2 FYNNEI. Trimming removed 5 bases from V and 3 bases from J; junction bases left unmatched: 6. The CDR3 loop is CASSRVLAGYEQYF. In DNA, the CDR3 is TGTGCCAGCAGTCGGGTGCTAGCGGGCTACGAGCAGTACTTC.

The DNA for the CDR3 is TGTGCCAGCAGCTTAGACGGAGATTGGAATCAGCCCCAGCATTTT. Residues: CASSLDGDWNQPQHF. V is TRBV7-2 and J is TRBJ1-5; unclear D gene. This CDR3 has 15 amino acids. With 1 base removed from V and 4 bases from J, the gap between germline ends came to 11 bases. Germline-derived CDR1 and CDR2 are SGHTA and FQGNSA.

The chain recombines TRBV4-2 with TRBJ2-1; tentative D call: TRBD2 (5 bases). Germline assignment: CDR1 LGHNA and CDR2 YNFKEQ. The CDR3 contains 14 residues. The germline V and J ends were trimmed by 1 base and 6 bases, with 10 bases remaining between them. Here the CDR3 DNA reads TGTGCCAGCAGCCAAGCCCTACTAGGCAATGAGCAGTTCTTC. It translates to CASSQALLGNEQFF.

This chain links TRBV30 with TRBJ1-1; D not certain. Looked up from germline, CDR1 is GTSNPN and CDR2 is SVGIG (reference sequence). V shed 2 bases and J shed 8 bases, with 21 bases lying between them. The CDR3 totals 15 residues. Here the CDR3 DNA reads TGTGCCTGGAGTTTACCGGGAACCTTAAATCTAGAAGCTTTCTTT. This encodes CAWSLPGTLNLEAFF.

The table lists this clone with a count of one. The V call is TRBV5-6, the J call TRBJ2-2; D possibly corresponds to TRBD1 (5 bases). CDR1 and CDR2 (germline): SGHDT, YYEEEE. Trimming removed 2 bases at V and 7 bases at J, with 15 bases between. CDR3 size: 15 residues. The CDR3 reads CASSLFGAGHGELFF. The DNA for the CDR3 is TGTGCCAGCAGCTTATTTGGGGCAGGGCACGGGGAGCTGTTTTTT. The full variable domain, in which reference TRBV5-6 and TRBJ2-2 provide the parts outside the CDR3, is DAGVTQSPTHLIKTRGQQVTLRCSPKSGHDTVSWYQQALGQGPQFIFQYYEEEERQRGNFPDRFSGHQFPNYSSELNVNALLLGDSALYLCASSLFGAGHGELFFGEGSRLTVL.

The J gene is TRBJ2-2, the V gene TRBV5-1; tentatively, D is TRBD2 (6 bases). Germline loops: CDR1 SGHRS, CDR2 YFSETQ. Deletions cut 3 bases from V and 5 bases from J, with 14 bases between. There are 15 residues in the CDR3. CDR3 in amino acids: CASSSGTVGTGELFF. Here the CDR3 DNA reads TGCGCCAGCAGCTCCGGGACTGTAGGAACCGGGGAGCTGTTTTTT.

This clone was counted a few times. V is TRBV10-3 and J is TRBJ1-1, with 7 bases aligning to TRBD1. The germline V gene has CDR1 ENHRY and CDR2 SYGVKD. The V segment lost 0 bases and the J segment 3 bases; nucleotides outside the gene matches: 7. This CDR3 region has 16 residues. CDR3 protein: CAISESAQGDHTEAFF. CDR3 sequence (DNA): TGTGCCATCAGTGAGTCCGCCCAGGGGGATCACACTGAAGCTTTCTTT.

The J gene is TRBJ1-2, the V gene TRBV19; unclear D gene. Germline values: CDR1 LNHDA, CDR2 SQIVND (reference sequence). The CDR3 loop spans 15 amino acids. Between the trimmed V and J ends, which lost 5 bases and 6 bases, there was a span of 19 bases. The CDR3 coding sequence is TGTGCCAGTAGTTCTGGACTGCGGAGAGAGAATGGCTACACCTTC. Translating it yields CASSSGLRRENGYTF. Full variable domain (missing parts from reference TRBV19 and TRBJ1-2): DGGITQSPKYLFRKEGQNVTLSCEQNLNHDAMYWYRQDPGQGLRLIYYSQIVNDFQKGDIAEGYSVSREKKESFPLTVTSAQKNPTAFYLCASSSGLRRENGYTFGSGTRLTVV.

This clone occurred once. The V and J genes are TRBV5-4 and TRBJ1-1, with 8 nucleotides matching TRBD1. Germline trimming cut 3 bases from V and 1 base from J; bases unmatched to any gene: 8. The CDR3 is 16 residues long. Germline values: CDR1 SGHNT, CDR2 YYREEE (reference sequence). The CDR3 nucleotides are TGTGCCAGCAGCTGGGGCTCCAGGGGGCGGAACACTGAAGCTTTCTTT. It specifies CASSWGSRGRNTEAFF.

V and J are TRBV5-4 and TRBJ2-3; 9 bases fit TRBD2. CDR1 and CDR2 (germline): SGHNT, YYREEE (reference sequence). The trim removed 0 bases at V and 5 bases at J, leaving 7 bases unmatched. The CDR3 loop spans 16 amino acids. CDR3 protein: CASSLVRGGRGDTQYF. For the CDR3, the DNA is TGTGCCAGCAGCTTGGTGCGGGGGGGCCGGGGAGATACGCAGTATTTT.

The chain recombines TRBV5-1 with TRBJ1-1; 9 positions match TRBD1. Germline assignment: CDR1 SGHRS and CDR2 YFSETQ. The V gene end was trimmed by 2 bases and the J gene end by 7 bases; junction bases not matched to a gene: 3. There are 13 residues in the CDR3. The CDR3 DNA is TGCGCCAGCAGCTTTCCGGGACAGGGTGAAGCTTTCTTT. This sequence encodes CASSFPGQGEAFF.